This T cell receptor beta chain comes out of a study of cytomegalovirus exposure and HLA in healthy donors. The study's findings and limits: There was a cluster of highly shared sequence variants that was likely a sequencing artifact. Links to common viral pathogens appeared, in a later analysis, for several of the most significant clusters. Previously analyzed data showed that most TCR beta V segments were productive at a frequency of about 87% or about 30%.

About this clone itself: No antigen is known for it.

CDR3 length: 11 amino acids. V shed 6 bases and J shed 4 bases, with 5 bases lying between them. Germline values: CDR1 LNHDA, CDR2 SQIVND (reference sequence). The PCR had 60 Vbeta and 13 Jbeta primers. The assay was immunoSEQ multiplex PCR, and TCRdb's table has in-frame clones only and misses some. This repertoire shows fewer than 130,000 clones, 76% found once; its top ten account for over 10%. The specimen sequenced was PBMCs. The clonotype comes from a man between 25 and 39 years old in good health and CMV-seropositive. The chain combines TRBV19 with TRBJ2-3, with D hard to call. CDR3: CASSVSDTQYF. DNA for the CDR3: TGTGCCAGTAGCGTATCAGATACGCAGTATTTT. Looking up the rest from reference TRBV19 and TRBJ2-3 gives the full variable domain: DGGITQSPKYLFRKEGQNVTLSCEQNLNHDAMYWYRQDPGQGLRLIYYSQIVNDFQKGDIAEGYSVSREKKESFPLTVTSAQKNPTAFYLCASSVSDTQYFGPGTRLTVL.